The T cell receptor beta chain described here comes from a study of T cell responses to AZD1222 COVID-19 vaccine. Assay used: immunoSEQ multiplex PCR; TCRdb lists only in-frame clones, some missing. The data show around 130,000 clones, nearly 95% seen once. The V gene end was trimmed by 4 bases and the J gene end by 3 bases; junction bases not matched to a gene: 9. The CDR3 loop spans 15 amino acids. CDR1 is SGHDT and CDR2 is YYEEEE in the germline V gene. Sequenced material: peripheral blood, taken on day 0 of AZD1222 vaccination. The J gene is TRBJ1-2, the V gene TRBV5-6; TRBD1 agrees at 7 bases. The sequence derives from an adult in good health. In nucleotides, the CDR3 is TGTGCCAGCAGCGGAACAGGGGCGGCACACTATGGCTACACCTTC. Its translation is CASSGTGAAHYGYTF.